These 4 T cell receptor beta chains share one sample of origin, sequenced in a study of T-cell reconstitution after alpha-beta-depleted transplantation in children (TCRdb year 2016). The library was prepared using PCR. TCRdb lists the instrument as Illumina HiSeq 2500. TCR libraries were prepared with molecular barcoding, using unique molecular identifiers to normalize TCRbeta repertoire quantification. The raw public data were reprocessed by TCRdb itself: fastp quality trimming at Q25, MiXCR clonotype calling, in-frame beta chains only. CDR3 protein sequences are deduplicated, and each keeps its most common genes and DNA. Within this sample are some 130,000 distinct CDR3 sequences, with roughly 10% of them counted one time only. The leading ten clones occupy 24% of the sample. According to the study, the label for this sample's treatment or condition signals: allogeneic hematopoietic cell transplantation with graft depleted of TCRalphabeta T cells and CD19 B cells.

Sequenced material: PBMCs, mostly from graft donor cells, taken 180 days after TCRalphabeta/CD19-depleted stem cell transplant. Every receptor here comes from a girl in the first two years of life who had a stem cell transplant for combined immunodeficiency, so the T cells may come from the graft donor.

This clonotype was detected a few times. V usage is TRBV29-1 and J usage is TRBJ2-1, with 11 bases aligning to TRBD1. The CDR3 length is 15 residues. Trimming removed 7 bases from V and 8 bases from J; junction bases left unmatched: 13. The germline CDR1 and CDR2 sequences are SQVTM and ANQGSEA. CDR3 residues: CSALLGDRGYYEQFF. CDR3 DNA sequence: TGCAGCGCCCTGCTGGGGGACAGGGGGTACTATGAGCAGTTCTTC.

There are many counts of this clonotype. The chain employs TRBV20-1 and TRBJ1-6; the D is unclear. V was clipped by 0 bases and J by 15 bases, with 12 bases between them. The CDR3 is 12 residues long. Germline V gene data show CDR1 as DFQATT and CDR2 as SNEGSKA (reference sequence). The CDR3 spells CSARDPYGRLHF. For the CDR3, the DNA is TGCAGTGCTAGAGACCCGTATGGACGCCTCCACTTT.

This chain uses TRBV6-2 or TRBV6-3 with TRBJ2-7, with a tentative D call TRBD2 (6 bases). CDR3 length equals 16 residues. Germline loops: CDR1 MNHEY, CDR2 SVGEGT. V was pared by 4 bases and J by 1 base, with 17 bases between. The CDR3 DNA is TGTGCCAGCAGTTGGACCCACAGCGGGCCATCCTACGAGCAGTACTTC. As protein: CASSWTHSGPSYEQYF.

This clonotype was counted at least ten times. The rearrangement joins TRBV9 to TRBJ1-1, with a possible D match to TRBD1 (5 bases). The CDR3 has 14 amino acids. The V gene's germline CDR1 is SGDLS and CDR2 YYNGEE. V was clipped by 4 bases and J by 0 bases, with 10 bases between them. CDR3 loop: CASSLSGMNTEAFF. CDR3 sequence (DNA): TGTGCCAGCAGCCTATCAGGGATGAACACTGAAGCTTTCTTT. Looking up the rest from reference TRBV9 and TRBJ1-1 gives the full variable domain: DSGVTQTPKHLITATGQRVTLRCSPRSGDLSVYWYQQSLDQGLQFLIQYYNGEERAKGNILERFSAQQFPDLHSELNLSSLELGDSALYFCASSLSGMNTEAFFGQGTRLTVV.